This T cell receptor beta chain appears in the sequencing data of a study of T cells in tumors after PD-1 blockade. For the study at large: Patients had no prior checkpoint blockade, systemic immunosuppressants, or anti-cancer therapy within 4 weeks.

The V and J ends lost 7 bases and 8 bases, in that order; junction bases with no gene match: 11. CDR1 and CDR2 from the germline V gene are LNHDA and SQIVND (reference sequence). The CDR3 has 14 residues. Sequenced by immunoSEQ multiplex PCR; TCRdb stores in-frame clones only, minus some. Of around 13,000 clones in the sample, roughly 80% were seen once. Tumor or blood genomic DNA was sequenced, with inputs of about 600 ng to 6,004 ng. The clonotype comes from a human donor with basal cell carcinoma. The starting material was PBMCs, obtained after anti-PD-1 treatment. The gene calls are TRBV19 and TRBJ1-3; TRBD1 matches 7 bases. For the CDR3, the DNA is TGTGCCAGTACCATGACAGGGACGGGCGACACCATATATTTT. Encoded protein: CASTMTGTGDTIYF.